A selection of T cell receptor beta chains follows, all from one sample in a study of blood T cell repertoires in COVID-19. Assay: immunoSEQ multiplex PCR; the TCRdb copy retains only in-frame clones and omits some. This table has roughly 280,000 clones, about nine tenths appearing once. Sequences were obtained from peripheral blood. These receptors were taken from a woman aged 45-60 years who had recovered from COVID-19. Each CDR3 is given with its conserved first and last residue. Each record gives: clone size, J gene, D gene, V gene, CDR3 protein, CDR3 DNA. A D gene is named only where the DNA matches it firmly. Part of the rows lack a size; the others show once, few, many or a class for expanded clones.

clone size: NA
J gene: TRBJ2-3
D gene: TRBD2
V gene: TRBV5-4
CDR3 protein: CASSSVTREAQYF
CDR3 DNA: TGTGCCAGCAGCAGCGTGACCCGGGAGGCGCAGTATTTT

clone size: NA
J gene: TRBJ2-2
D gene: TRBD1
V gene: TRBV10-3
CDR3 protein: CAISPGTGTGGELFF
CDR3 DNA: TGTGCCATCAGTCCCGGGACAGGGACGGGCGGGGAGCTGTTTTTT

clone size: NA
J gene: TRBJ2-7
D gene: TRBD1
V gene: TRBV7-6
CDR3 protein: CASSSGPGRTGGFEQYF
CDR3 DNA: TGTGCCAGCAGCTCGGGTCCGGGAAGGACAGGGGGCTTCGAGCAGTACTTC

clone size: NA
J gene: TRBJ1-6
D gene: NA
V gene: TRBV5-1
CDR3 protein: CASSLAQGNNSPLHF
CDR3 DNA: TGCGCCAGCAGCTTGGCGCAGGGGAACAATTCACCCCTCCACTTT

clone size: NA
J gene: TRBJ2-7
D gene: NA
V gene: TRBV7-2
CDR3 protein: CASSSQWYEQYF
CDR3 DNA: TGTGCCAGCAGCTCCCAGTGGTACGAGCAGTACTTC

clone size: NA
J gene: TRBJ2-5
D gene: NA
V gene: TRBV18
CDR3 protein: CASSPISPGKDQETQYF
CDR3 DNA: TGTGCCAGCTCGCCTATAAGTCCAGGAAAGGATCAAGAGACCCAGTACTTC

clone size: NA
J gene: TRBJ2-2
D gene: TRBD2
V gene: TRBV19
CDR3 protein: CASSRRGSGGANTGELFF
CDR3 DNA: TGTGCCAGTAGTCGGAGGGGGAGCGGGGGAGCGAACACCGGGGAGCTGTTTTTT

clone size: NA
J gene: TRBJ2-7
D gene: NA
V gene: TRBV6-5
CDR3 protein: CATLTISDYEQYF
CDR3 DNA: TGTGCCACCCTAACGATCTCCGACTACGAGCAGTACTTC

clone size: NA
J gene: TRBJ1-2
D gene: NA
V gene: TRBV9
CDR3 protein: CASSASDRSEGYTF
CDR3 DNA: TGTGCCAGCAGCGCTAGCGACAGATCAGAAGGCTACACCTTC

clone size: NA
J gene: TRBJ2-7
D gene: NA
V gene: TRBV7-9
CDR3 protein: CASSLLASGEQYF
CDR3 DNA: TGTGCCAGCAGCCTTCTAGCCTCGGGCGAGCAGTACTTC

clone size: NA
J gene: TRBJ2-7
D gene: TRBD2
V gene: TRBV4-2
CDR3 protein: CASSQPGRSHREGEQYF
CDR3 DNA: TGTGCCAGCAGCCAGCCTGGGCGCTCACACCGGGAGGGCGAGCAGTACTTC

clone size: few
J gene: TRBJ1-1
D gene: NA
V gene: TRBV9
CDR3 protein: CASSVRGSGTEAFF
CDR3 DNA: TGTGCCAGCAGCGTTCGGGGTTCCGGCACTGAAGCTTTCTTT

clone size: NA
J gene: TRBJ1-5
D gene: NA
V gene: TRBV30
CDR3 protein: CAWSTGRDQPQHF
CDR3 DNA: TGTGCCTGGAGTACAGGGAGGGATCAGCCCCAGCATTTT

clone size: NA
J gene: TRBJ1-2
D gene: NA
V gene: TRBV6-5
CDR3 protein: CASSYLHPEGLYGYTF
CDR3 DNA: TGTGCCAGCAGTTACCTCCATCCCGAGGGACTCTATGGCTACACCTTC

clone size: once
J gene: TRBJ1-5
D gene: TRBD1
V gene: TRBV2
CDR3 protein: CASIIRQGPGGPQHF
CDR3 DNA: TGTGCCAGCATAATAAGACAGGGGCCCGGGGGGCCCCAGCATTTT

clone size: once
J gene: TRBJ2-7
D gene: TRBD1
V gene: TRBV27
CDR3 protein: CASSSPTEGQGAYEQYF
CDR3 DNA: TGTGCCAGCAGTTCGCCGACTGAAGGACAGGGGGCCTACGAGCAGTACTTC

clone size: NA
J gene: TRBJ1-5
D gene: TRBD1
V gene: TRBV25-1
CDR3 protein: CASSGQGRQPQHF
CDR3 DNA: TGTGCCAGCAGTGGACAGGGGAGGCAGCCCCAGCATTTT

clone size: NA
J gene: TRBJ1-2
D gene: NA
V gene: TRBV5-4
CDR3 protein: CASSLAGLQGYTF
CDR3 DNA: TGTGCCAGCAGCTTGGCGGGGTTGCAGGGCTACACCTTC

clone size: NA
J gene: TRBJ2-5
D gene: NA
V gene: TRBV18
CDR3 protein: CASSPPSRETQYF
CDR3 DNA: TGTGCCAGCTCACCACCGTCCCGAGAGACCCAGTACTTC

clone size: NA
J gene: TRBJ1-5
D gene: TRBD1
V gene: TRBV24-1
CDR3 protein: CATSASPGTDISNQPQHF
CDR3 DNA: TGTGCCACCAGTGCGTCCCCCGGGACAGATATTAGCAATCAGCCCCAGCATTTT

clone size: NA
J gene: TRBJ2-7
D gene: NA
V gene: TRBV28
CDR3 protein: CASSLRGAPYEQYF
CDR3 DNA: TGTGCCAGCAGTTTACGTGGGGCCCCCTACGAGCAGTACTTC

clone size: NA
J gene: TRBJ2-2
D gene: NA
V gene: TRBV5-4
CDR3 protein: CAITGPANTGELFF
CDR3 DNA: TGTGCCATCACAGGGCCCGCGAACACCGGGGAGCTGTTTTTT

clone size: NA
J gene: TRBJ1-3
D gene: NA
V gene: TRBV7-9
CDR3 protein: CASTPGISGNTIYF
CDR3 DNA: TGTGCCAGCACCCCAGGGATCTCTGGAAACACCATATATTTT

clone size: many
J gene: TRBJ2-7
D gene: NA
V gene: TRBV11-2
CDR3 protein: CASSLSGLYEQYF
CDR3 DNA: TGTGCCAGCAGCTTAAGCGGACTATACGAGCAGTACTTC

clone size: NA
J gene: TRBJ1-6
D gene: NA
V gene: TRBV30
CDR3 protein: CAWSVSGAFPGALHF
CDR3 DNA: TGTGCCTGGAGTGTATCAGGGGCCTTCCCCGGGGCCCTCCACTTT

clone size: once
J gene: TRBJ2-7
D gene: NA
V gene: TRBV11-3
CDR3 protein: CASSLAGVDEQYF
CDR3 DNA: TGTGCCAGCAGCTTAGCAGGGGTCGACGAGCAGTACTTC

clone size: NA
J gene: TRBJ1-2
D gene: NA
V gene: TRBV7-2
CDR3 protein: CASIKVRGPSGYGYTF
CDR3 DNA: TGTGCCAGCATCAAGGTCAGGGGCCCCTCTGGCTATGGCTACACCTTC

clone size: NA
J gene: TRBJ1-6
D gene: NA
V gene: TRBV10-1
CDR3 protein: CASSDPVAGELVSSYNSPLHF
CDR3 DNA: TGCGCCAGCAGCGACCCTGTTGCAGGCGAGCTCGTGAGCTCCTATAATTCACCCCTCCACTTT

clone size: few
J gene: TRBJ2-3
D gene: TRBD2
V gene: TRBV7-8
CDR3 protein: CASSRRLAGLSDTQYF
CDR3 DNA: TGTGCCAGCAGCCGAAGACTAGCGGGATTATCAGATACGCAGTATTTT

clone size: NA
J gene: TRBJ1-4
D gene: NA
V gene: TRBV9
CDR3 protein: CASSPGQGDSRKLFF
CDR3 DNA: TGTGCCAGCAGCCCGGGACAAGGCGATTCGAGGAAACTGTTTTTT

clone size: NA
J gene: TRBJ1-1
D gene: NA
V gene: TRBV6-2/TRBV6-3
CDR3 protein: CASSYVTLPARAFF
CDR3 DNA: TGTGCCAGCAGTTACGTGACCCTCCCAGCGCGGGCTTTCTTT

clone size: NA
J gene: TRBJ1-2
D gene: TRBD1
V gene: TRBV27
CDR3 protein: CASSLSRHRGRYGYTF
CDR3 DNA: TGTGCCAGCAGTTTGAGCCGACACAGGGGACGGTATGGCTACACCTTC

clone size: NA
J gene: TRBJ2-1
D gene: NA
V gene: TRBV27
CDR3 protein: CASSLRRGVNEQFF
CDR3 DNA: TGTGCCAGCAGTTTACGACGAGGTGTCAATGAGCAGTTCTTC

clone size: NA
J gene: TRBJ2-7
D gene: TRBD2
V gene: TRBV30
CDR3 protein: CAWGTSGEQYF
CDR3 DNA: TGTGCCTGGGGGACTAGCGGCGAGCAGTACTTC

clone size: NA
J gene: TRBJ1-3
D gene: NA
V gene: TRBV19
CDR3 protein: CASPPPSWTAFTSSGNTIYF
CDR3 DNA: TGTGCCAGTCCCCCTCCTTCCTGGACAGCATTCACCTCTTCTGGAAACACCATATATTTT

clone size: NA
J gene: TRBJ1-6
D gene: TRBD1
V gene: TRBV7-8
CDR3 protein: CASSEGTGVNSPLHF
CDR3 DNA: TGTGCCAGCAGCGAGGGGACAGGGGTAAATTCACCCCTCCACTTT